This paragraph covers one T cell receptor beta chain sequence. The data derive from a study of blood T cell repertoires in COVID-19. Across the study: Samples of COVID-19 (acute and convalescent) were obtained from the United States, Italy and Spain.

Trimming took 6 bases from V and 2 from J; bases not matched to a gene: 6. Germline V lookup: CDR1 SNHLY, CDR2 FYNNEI. The CDR3 length is 15 residues. Methods used by the authors: Reference gene primers were amplified, and this amplification served to estimate nucleated cell counts. Clones were read by immunoSEQ multiplex PCR, and TCRdb kept only the in-frame ones, dropping some. V and J calls and clone size are copied from that table; D and trimming were computed from the DNA. This sample has roughly 220,000 clones; 86% occur once, and the top ten carry about 4%. The sequencing sample was made of PBMCs or T cells enriched from blood (not recorded which). The V gene is TRBV2, the J gene TRBJ2-1; 8 bases match TRBD2. This TCR was sampled from a middle-aged woman with acute COVID-19. The CDR3 DNA sequence: TGTGCCAGCAGGGCTGACGGGGGGGCCTACAATGAGCAGTTCTTC. Protein sequence: CASRADGGAYNEQFF.